This T cell receptor (beta chain) was obtained from a study of radiotherapy plus CTLA-4 blockade in lung cancer. Study-level information: Objective responses emerged in around 18% of patients, and roughly 30% attained disease control. Study-level findings and limits: The study found tumor-derived TCR clones expanded in blood after radiotherapy plus ipilimumab. According to reports, early shifts in blood T cell clones, alongside interferon-beta, forecast response most accurately.

Receiving focal radiation plus CTLA-4 blockade with ipilimumab were patients who had chemo-refractory metastatic non-small-cell lung cancer. Sequencing used immunoSEQ multiplex PCR; TCRdb keeps in-frame clones, though not all of them. Found here are 100,000 or so clones, around 81% of them singletons; the top ten hold roughly 15%. On this clone: Its cognate antigen is unknown.

Trimming removed 4 bases from V and 2 bases from J, with 12 bases in between. Germline values: CDR1 SGHRS, CDR2 YFSETQ. The CDR3 is made up of 14 amino acids. This TCR derives from a human donor with non-small cell lung cancer that progressed on radiotherapy plus ipilimumab. Sample: peripheral blood, taken from a patient treated with radiotherapy plus ipilimumab. This chain connects TRBV5-1 to TRBJ2-5; no definite D call. The CDR3 loop is CASSLTMGQETQYF. The CDR3 coding sequence is TGCGCCAGCAGCCTGACAATGGGACAAGAGACCCAGTACTTC. The full variable domain, in which reference TRBV5-1 and TRBJ2-5 provide the parts outside the CDR3, is KAGVTQTPRYLIKTRGQQVTLSCSPISGHRSVSWYQQTPGQGLQFLFEYFSETQRNKGNFPGRFSGRQFSNSRSEMNVSTLELGDSALYLCASSLTMGQETQYFGPGTRLLVL.